There are a few counts of the clone carrying this T cell receptor beta chain. Its matching antigen is unknown. TCRdb analysed the 5' RACE reads with MiXCR anew, one entry per CDR3 protein. Of nearly 250,000 distinct CDR3 sequences listed, 15% to 17% were seen once; the top ten hold 2.1%. This CDR3 has 13 amino acids. Germline V gene data show CDR1 as MGHDK and CDR2 as SYGVNS. V lost 8 bases to trimming and J lost 2 bases, with 12 bases between them. These data originate in a study of T-cell memory formation after mild COVID-19. Findings and limits, study-wide: There was a balanced CD4/CD8 profile in clones contracting day 15 to 85, and later expanders leaned CD4+.

This chain links TRBV25-1 with TRBJ2-5; maybe TRBD2 (6 bases). Sequenced material: PBMCs or a T cell subset sorted from them (not recorded which). The source is an adult woman who had mild COVID-19 (a few samples of this study predate the infection). Cell type and time point are not known. The DNA for the CDR3 is TGTGCCAGCCAGACTAGTCATCAAGAGACCCAGTACTTC. Translation: CASQTSHQETQYF.